This T cell receptor beta chain derives from a study of OX40 agonist ivuxolimab in advanced cancers. Study information: Patients were dosed intravenously with ivuxolimab at 0.01 to 10 mg/kg every 2 weeks. Study results and caveats: Low normalized T-cell clonal expansion also characterized some of the nonresponders.

Germline V gives CDR1 SGHTA, CDR2 FQGNSA. The length of the CDR3 is 13 residues. Trimming pared 3 bases from V and 2 bases from J, leaving 8 bases between. Data came from immunoSEQ multiplex PCR; TCRdb stores just in-frame clones and leaves some out. This sample has 70,000 to 80,000 clones; around nine tenths occur once, and the top ten carry 0.85% to 1%. About this clone: Its antigen is still unknown.

V is TRBV7-2 and J is TRBJ2-7, with D possibly matching TRBD2 (5 bases). The clonotype comes from an adult with an advanced solid tumor such as melanoma, head and neck, liver or kidney cancer. Sequenced here: CD4+ or CD8+ T cells sorted from blood, sampled in a trial of the OX40 agonist ivuxolimab. CDR3 sequence: CASSFDYPYEQYF. In nucleotides, the CDR3 is TGTGCCAGCAGCTTTGACTATCCCTACGAGCAGTACTTC. Filled out from reference TRBV7-2 and TRBJ2-7, the complete variable domain reads GAGVSQSPSNKVTEKGKDVELRCDPISGHTALYWYRQSLGQGLEFLIYFQGNSAPDKSGLPSDRFSAERTGGSVSTLTIQRTQQEDSAVYLCASSFDYPYEQYFGPGTRLTVT.